This T cell receptor (beta chain) stems from a study of cytomegalovirus exposure and HLA in healthy donors. V was clipped by 5 bases and J by 2 bases; unmatched bases: 3. The CDR3 loop spans 13 amino acids. Per germline, CDR1 LGHNT and CDR2 FRNRAP. A multiplex PCR was run with 60 Vbeta primers and 13 Jbeta primers. The repertoire was sequenced with immunoSEQ multiplex PCR; TCRdb's copy has only in-frame clones and lacks some. The sample shows about 160,000 clones, about 65% of them seen only once. This clone was recorded once. V is TRBV12-5 and J is TRBJ2-7; 7 bases line up with TRBD2. The material sequenced was PBMCs. The TCR sequence derives from a man aged 40-49 years in good health and CMV-seropositive. The CDR3 is CASGRGGPYEQYF. The CDR3 DNA sequence: TGTGCTAGTGGTCGCGGGGGACCCTACGAGCAGTACTTC.